Detailed here is one T cell receptor beta chain. Its antigen is not known. This specimen comes from a study of shared clonotypes between healthy human individuals. Repertoires were generated with immunoSEQ multiplex PCR, while TCRdb's copy carries only in-frame clones and drops some. This table has roughly 1 million clones, about four fifths appearing once. A CD45RA+ naive subset and a CD45RA-negative memory subset were split from CD4+ cells. After removal of 5 bases from V and 3 bases from J, the junction contained 8 bases not matched to a gene. This CDR3 comprises 15 residues. Germline CDR1 and CDR2: SGHVS and FQNEAQ. General study points: Sharing across four donors was seen in around 5% of naive CD4 clonotypes.

The sequenced sample consisted of memory CD4+ T cells from PBMCs. Stated subset: CD45RA-negative fraction. The source is a man between 18 and 35 years old in good health. Some clones in this sample may be carry-over from other donors' samples. This chain joins TRBV7-8 and TRBJ1-1; 8 bases agree with TRBD1. The CDR3 coding sequence is TGTGCCAGCAGCCCCAGGGGGCGAGGAGACACTGAAGCTTTCTTT. Translated, it gives CASSPRGRGDTEAFF. The variable domain in full, completed from reference TRBV7-8 and TRBJ1-1, reads GAGVSQSPRYKVAKRGQDVALRCDPISGHVSLFWYQQALGQGPEFLTYFQNEAQLDKSGLPSDRFFAERPEGSVSTLKIQRTQQEDSAVYLCASSPRGRGDTEAFFGQGTRLTVV.